The 22 T cell receptor beta chains given below trace back to one sample, sequenced in a study of OX40 agonist ivuxolimab in advanced cancers. TCRdb's copy holds only in-frame clones and misses some; the assay was immunoSEQ multiplex PCR. The table has around 68,000 clones, about 91% seen once. The source material was CD4+ or CD8+ T cells sorted from blood, sampled in a trial of the OX40 agonist ivuxolimab. The receptors were gathered from an adult with an advanced solid tumor such as melanoma, head and neck, liver or kidney cancer.

The chain carries TRBV7-8 and TRBJ1-1, with D perhaps matching TRBD1 (6 bases). V shed 5 bases and J shed 2 bases, with 18 bases lying between them. Germline CDR1 and CDR2: SGHVS and FQNEAQ. This CDR3 has 16 residues. The CDR3: CASSPNTGRLNTEAFF. In nucleotides, the CDR3 is TGTGCCAGCAGCCCCAACACAGGGCGGTTAAACACTGAAGCTTTCTTT.

The J gene is TRBJ1-5, the V gene TRBV6-5; no clear D gene. Per germline, CDR1 MNHEY and CDR2 SVGAGI. Trimming stripped 0 bases from V and 6 bases from J, with 12 bases between. The CDR3 is 15 amino acids. The CDR3 DNA sequence: TGTGCCAGCAGTTACTCGCCAGCGAGCGGTCAGCCCCAGCATTTT. Amino acid sequence: CASSYSPASGQPQHF.

The chain uses TRBV5-4 and TRBJ2-7, with TRBD1 matching 9 bases. This CDR3 is built from 14 residues. CDR1 and CDR2 (germline): SGHNT, YYREEE (reference sequence). After removal of 3 bases from V and 0 bases from J, the junction contained 1 base not matched to a gene. The CDR3 DNA reads as TGTGCCAGCAGCTGGGGACAGGGCTCCTACGAGCAGTACTTC. It yields the protein CASSWGQGSYEQYF.

The sample holds a few counts of this clone. This rearrangement joins TRBV7-8 to TRBJ2-5; D not certain. Per the germline V gene, CDR1 is SGHVS and CDR2 is FQNEAQ. The V end lost 5 bases, the J end lost 4 bases, and 20 bases lay between the germline ends. There are 16 residues in the CDR3. CDR3 in amino acids: CASSPARVGGLETQYF. The CDR3 DNA sequence: TGTGCCAGCAGCCCCGCTCGGGTTGGTGGGCTAGAGACCCAGTACTTC. Full variable domain (missing parts from reference TRBV7-8 and TRBJ2-5): GAGVSQSPRYKVAKRGQDVALRCDPISGHVSLFWYQQALGQGPEFLTYFQNEAQLDKSGLPSDRFFAERPEGSVSTLKIQRTQQEDSAVYLCASSPARVGGLETQYFGPGTRLLVL.

CDR3: CASSVEGRALSYNEQFF. The CDR3 region has the DNA TGTGCCAGCAGCGTAGAAGGGAGGGCCCTTTCCTACAATGAGCAGTTCTTC. The chain links TRBV9 to TRBJ2-1, with 7 positions matching TRBD2. V shed 0 bases, J shed 1 base, and the junction held 7 bases outside the gene matches. The CDR3 covers 17 residues. Germline V gene lookup returns CDR1 SGDLS and CDR2 YYNGEE.

In regard to this clone: Other DNA sequences within the sample encode an identical CDR3. The chain combines TRBV5-1 with TRBJ2-3, with 7 nucleotides matching TRBD2. Unmatched junction bases numbered 9, after V lost 2 bases and J lost 3 bases. Germline CDR1 and CDR2: SGHRS and YFSETQ. The CDR3 has 16 residues. The CDR3 sequence is CASSLVLGGSTDTQYF. CDR3 DNA sequence: TGCGCCAGCAGCTTAGTTCTCGGGGGGAGTACAGATACGCAGTATTTT.

The chain uses TRBV6-5 and TRBJ2-3; the D gene is possibly TRBD2 (6 bases). The V end was cut by 8 bases, the J end by 2 bases, with 17 bases between. The CDR3 loop spans 15 amino acids. The germline V gene has CDR1 MNHEY and CDR2 SVGAGI. The CDR3 DNA sequence: TGTGCCAGCTCACGGGGGAGAAGGGACACAGATACGCAGTATTTT. Translated, it gives CASSRGRRDTDTQYF.

The rearrangement links TRBV19 to TRBJ2-5; D call uncertain. The CDR3 totals 13 residues. Trimming took 5 bases from V and 5 from J, leaving 12 bases between them. CDR1 LNHDA and CDR2 SQIVND come from the germline V gene (reference sequence). This CDR3 reads CASSPRRTETQYF. Here the CDR3 DNA reads TGTGCCAGTAGTCCTCGCCGGACGGAGACCCAGTACTTC.

The chain combines TRBV2 with TRBJ2-1, with 11 bases lining up with TRBD2. Germline V CDR1 and CDR2: SNHLY, FYNNEI. This CDR3 is 15 amino acids long. Trimming cost V 6 bases and J 4 bases; bases outside gene matches: 5. The CDR3 is CASRLLAGGYNEQFF. CDR3 DNA: TGTGCCAGCAGACTCCTAGCGGGGGGATACAATGAGCAGTTCTTC.

This clone was seen only once. The genes are TRBV5-6 and TRBJ2-1; 10 bases align to TRBD2. Germline values: CDR1 SGHDT, CDR2 YYEEEE. The CDR3 has 16 residues. The junction had 5 bases not matched to a gene; V was cut back by 4 bases and J by 1 base. The CDR3 loop reads CASSKLAGVSYNEQFF. CDR3 nucleotide sequence: TGTGCCAGCAGCAAGCTAGCGGGAGTGTCCTACAATGAGCAGTTCTTC.

The chain is built from TRBV6-1 and TRBJ1-2; D is undetermined. CDR1 and CDR2 from the germline V gene are MNHNS and SASEGT. The CDR3 has 11 amino acids. The ends were cut back, 8 bases at V and 4 bases at J, with 8 bases in the middle. The CDR3: CASGRVYGYTF. Here the CDR3 DNA reads TGTGCCAGCGGGCGGGTCTATGGCTACACCTTC.

The V call is TRBV18, the J call TRBJ2-1; TRBD2 agrees at 9 bases. The CDR3 runs 15 residues. Per the germline V gene, CDR1 is KGHSH and CDR2 is LQKENI. V gave up 3 bases and J gave up 11 bases; unmatched junction bases: 11. The CDR3 here is CASSPPGLASGKQFF. The CDR3 bases are TGTGCCAGCTCACCTCCGGGACTAGCCTCCGGAAAGCAGTTCTTC.

The chain combines TRBV6-4 with TRBJ2-3, with D perhaps TRBD2 (5 bases). V was trimmed by 0 bases and J by 3 bases, leaving 10 bases between them. In germline, CDR1 is MRHNA, CDR2 SNTAGT. This CDR3 region has 15 residues. CDR3 DNA sequence: TGTGCCAGCAGTGACTCCGGGAAGATAACAGATACGCAGTATTTT. It encodes CASSDSGKITDTQYF.

The rearrangement links TRBV19 to TRBJ1-4, with D possibly TRBD1 on 6 matching bases. The CDR3 consists of 16 residues. CDR1 is LNHDA and CDR2 is SQIVND in the germline V gene (reference sequence). Trimming shortened V by 1 base and J by 7 bases, and 16 bases separated the two germline ends. The CDR3 reads CASSIGTQGRGEKLFF. CDR3 DNA: TGTGCCAGTAGTATAGGGACCCAGGGGAGAGGTGAAAAACTGTTTTTT.

As DNA, the CDR3 is TGTGCCAGCAGCTCCGGGACTAGTAATGAGCAGTTCTTC. Translation: CASSSGTSNEQFF. J is TRBJ2-1 and V is TRBV7-3, with 8 bases identical to TRBD2. Trimming took 4 bases from V and 7 from J; bases not matched to a gene: 3. The germline CDR1 and CDR2 sequences are SGHTA and FQGTGA. CDR3 length: 13 amino acids.

The chain employs TRBV5-8 and TRBJ2-5; 7 positions agree with TRBD1. The CDR3 runs to 15 residues. Germline V gene data show CDR1 as SGHTS and CDR2 as YDEGEE. With 3 bases clipped from V and 0 bases from J, the junction kept 5 bases outside the gene matches. The CDR3 loop is CASSSARGHQETQYF. The CDR3 bases are TGTGCCAGCAGCTCCGCAAGGGGGCACCAAGAGACCCAGTACTTC.

This sequence joins TRBV7-8 and TRBJ2-1; D is ambiguous. The CDR3 is 15 residues long. V was clipped by 4 bases and J by 10 bases, with 20 bases between them. The V gene's germline CDR1 is SGHVS and CDR2 FQNEAQ. The CDR3 reads CASSYDTLRDGEQFF. The CDR3 bases are TGTGCCAGCAGCTACGACACCCTCAGAGACGGAGAGCAGTTCTTC.

A few counts support this clone. The rearrangement joins TRBV11-2 to TRBJ2-5, with D perhaps given as TRBD1 or TRBD2 (5 bases each). There are 15 residues in the CDR3. From germline, CDR1 is SGHAT and CDR2 FQNNGV. Trimming removed 5 bases from V and 7 bases from J, with 20 bases in between. The CDR3 DNA reads as TGTGCCAGCAGCCAAGGTGGGGGTTTTGTGGCGACCCAGTACTTC. Translated, it gives CASSQGGGFVATQYF.

This clone was observed once. V and J are TRBV9 and TRBJ1-5, with a weak D call TRBD1 (5 bases). V gave up 3 bases and J gave up 0 bases, with 7 bases separating them. CDR1 SGDLS and CDR2 YYNGEE come from the germline V gene. This CDR3 contains 14 residues. The CDR3 region is CASSARDSNQPQHF. CDR3 DNA: TGTGCCAGCAGCGCCAGGGATAGCAATCAGCCCCAGCATTTT.

The chain carries TRBV19 and TRBJ2-6; maybe TRBD1 (5 bases). The length of the CDR3 is 18 residues. The germline V and J ends were trimmed by 0 bases and 2 bases, with 14 bases remaining between them. CDR1 and CDR2 from the germline V gene are LNHDA and SQIVND (reference sequence). The CDR3 spells CASSIDRQGAPGANVLTF. CDR3 sequence (DNA): TGTGCCAGTAGTATAGATCGGCAAGGGGCTCCTGGGGCCAACGTCCTGACTTTC.

About this clone: At the DNA level, this CDR3 is encoded by other sequences in the same sample as well. This chain uses TRBV9 with TRBJ2-6; D remains unclear. This CDR3 contains 13 residues. The germline V and J ends were trimmed by 2 bases and 4 bases, with 4 bases remaining between them. CDR1 is SGDLS, CDR2 YYNGEE, per germline. CDR3 sequence: CASSVAGANVLTF. The CDR3 DNA follows: TGTGCCAGCAGCGTGGCCGGGGCCAACGTCCTGACTTTC.

The chain employs TRBV5-1 and TRBJ1-4; the D is unclear. The V and J ends lost 4 bases and 7 bases respectively, with 14 bases between them. In germline, CDR1 is SGHRS, CDR2 YFSETQ. The CDR3 loop spans 14 amino acids. The CDR3 loop reads CASSLTTIGEKLFF. CDR3 DNA sequence: TGCGCCAGCAGCCTGACCACGATAGGTGAAAAACTGTTTTTT.